A selection of T cell receptor beta chains follows, all from one sample in a study of cytomegalovirus exposure and HLA in healthy donors. Here immunoSEQ multiplex PCR was the method, and the copy in TCRdb shows in-frame clones only, minus some. The table records under 200,000 clones, around 84% of them present only once. The material sequenced was PBMCs. These receptors all stem from a man aged 18 to 30 in good health and CMV-seropositive. The CDR3 runs from the conserved cysteine through the conserved F or W. The D gene is left open where the match is weak. Expanded clones get a size class; other rows say once, few or many, or leave the size out.

CDR3nt	CDR3aa	abundance	v_gene	j_gene	d_gene
TGCGCCAGCAGCTTGACGGCCGCCGAGCGTTTGAGCTACACCTTC	CASSLTAAERLSYTF	-	TRBV5-1	TRBJ1-2	-
TGCAGCGGGGGAGTAGAGAGGAACACTGAAGCTTTCTTT	CSGGVERNTEAFF	few	TRBV29-1	TRBJ1-1	-
TGTGCCAGCAGCGGCGGGCTCCAAGGGCACACCGGGGAGCTGTTTTTT	CASSGGLQGHTGELFF	once	TRBV9	TRBJ2-2	-
TGTGCCAGCAGCGGGGACTTCCGGGACCCTTCGGATTACGAGCAGTACTTC	CASSGDFRDPSDYEQYF	-	TRBV5-8	TRBJ2-7	-
TGTGCCAGCAGTCGGACAGGGGGCAGGGACGAGCAGTACTTC	CASSRTGGRDEQYF	-	TRBV6-5	TRBJ2-7	TRBD1
TGTGCCAGCAGCCAAGATCTTGGAGGGGTCGGCTACGAGCAGTACTTC	CASSQDLGGVGYEQYF	-	TRBV14	TRBJ2-7	-
TGTGCCAGCTTCGGGACAGGCATCAGTGAGCAGTTCTTC	CASFGTGISEQFF	-	TRBV2	TRBJ2-1	TRBD1
TGTGCCAGCAGTGGACGGGACAGGGGGCTAACGGGTGGAAACACCATATATTTT	CASSGRDRGLTGGNTIYF	-	TRBV6-1	TRBJ1-3	TRBD1
TGTGCCAGCAGCCCGACTCTAGTCGGTCAGCCCCAGCATTTT	CASSPTLVGQPQHF	-	TRBV7-8	TRBJ1-5	-
TGTGCCAGCTCACCCACTAGTTACGAGCAGTACTTC	CASSPTSYEQYF	-	TRBV18	TRBJ2-7	-
TGTGCCCCTTATAGCAATCAGCCCCAGCATTTT	CAPYSNQPQHF	-	TRBV19	TRBJ1-5	-
TGCGCCAGCAGTGGGGCAAATAGCAATCAGCCCCAGCATTTT	CASSGANSNQPQHF	-	TRBV10-2	TRBJ1-5	-
TGTGCCAGCAGTCGAACAGGAGATACGCAGTATTTT	CASSRTGDTQYF	-	TRBV27	TRBJ2-3	-
TGTGCCAGCAGCGTGGGCAACTTGGGGCCCCAGCATTTT	CASSVGNLGPQHF	few	TRBV9	TRBJ1-5	-
TGTGCCTGGAGTGTACAAGCGGGAGTTGGAGAGCAGTACTTC	CAWSVQAGVGEQYF	-	TRBV30	TRBJ2-7	TRBD2
TGTGCCAGCAGCTTGGGGCGGGAGGGCCTCCCGGCAGATACGCAGTATTTT	CASSLGREGLPADTQYF	once	TRBV5-5	TRBJ2-3	TRBD2
TGCGCCAGCGGGGCGGCTAGCGTTACCGGGGAGCTGTTTTTT	CASGAASVTGELFF	many	TRBV5-1	TRBJ2-2	-
TGTGCCAGCAGCTTCGATGGAGGGGAGGGCACTGAAGCTTTCTTT	CASSFDGGEGTEAFF	-	TRBV11-3	TRBJ1-1	-
TGCAGCGTTGAAGAGGCGACAAATGAGCAGTTCTTC	CSVEEATNEQFF	-	TRBV29-1	TRBJ2-1	-
TGTGCCTGGAGCGACACAGGGAATCAGCCCCAGCATTTT	CAWSDTGNQPQHF	-	TRBV30	TRBJ1-5	-
TGTGCCAGCAGCTTCTGGTCTAGTAGCGAGCAGTACTTC	CASSFWSSSEQYF	-	TRBV5-6	TRBJ2-7	-
TGTGCCAGCAGCCCGAGATTACAGGGGAACACCGGGGAGCTGTTTTTT	CASSPRLQGNTGELFF	-	TRBV5-6	TRBJ2-2	-
TGCGCCAGCAGCAATCCAGGGGAAAGTGGCTACACCTTC	CASSNPGESGYTF	-	TRBV5-1	TRBJ1-2	-
TGTGCCAGCAGCTTAGAAGGGGGACCATCCTACGAGCAGTACTTC	CASSLEGGPSYEQYF	-	TRBV7-9	TRBJ2-7	-
TGTGCCAGCAGCCAAGTGGCAGGGTTGGTCTACGAGCAGTACTTC	CASSQVAGLVYEQYF	-	TRBV4-2	TRBJ2-7	-
TGCAGCGTCGACAGGGGTCCCTACGAGCAGTACTTC	CSVDRGPYEQYF	-	TRBV29-1	TRBJ2-7	TRBD1
TGCGCCAGCAGCTTCCTTGGGGCCCGGGACAATGAGCAGTTCTTC	CASSFLGARDNEQFF	-	TRBV5-1	TRBJ2-1	-
TGTGCCAGCAGCCGATGGACTAGCGGGGACAATGAGCAGTTCTTC	CASSRWTSGDNEQFF	-	TRBV11-2	TRBJ2-1	TRBD2
TGTGCCAGCCGTCCGACTTTTACAGGGTGGGAGTTCTTC	CASRPTFTGWEFF	-	TRBV27	TRBJ2-1	-
TGTGCCAGCAGTTTCGACATTTATAATGAAAAACTGTTTTTT	CASSFDIYNEKLFF	-	TRBV27	TRBJ1-4	-
TGTGCCAGCAGCCCTATTACGAGAGGTACTGAAGCTTTCTTT	CASSPITRGTEAFF	-	TRBV16	TRBJ1-1	-